The 10 T cell receptor beta chains below were found in one sample sequenced in a study of blood T cells in healthy people across ages. Combining a sample-barcoded 5' primer with a J-beta primer mix, a second PCR ran for roughly 7 to 12 cycles. MiXCR, run by TCRdb on the 5' RACE reads, gives a single entry per CDR3 protein. The table shows 1.5 million to 2 million distinct CDR3 sequences, with about 28% occurring only once. Sequencing was performed on blood. These receptors all stem from a woman under 40 in good health.

This clonotype was counted a few times. This CDR3 is CASSARLAGADTQYF. The CDR3 nucleotides are TGTGCCAGCAGCGCTAGACTAGCGGGGGCAGATACGCAGTATTTT. This chain uses TRBV7-6 with TRBJ2-3; TRBD2 matches at 12 bases. The germline V gene encodes CDR1 SGHVS and CDR2 FNYEAQ. The CDR3 is 15 amino acids. V dropped 5 bases and J dropped 4; count of bases not matched to a gene: 4.

This clonotype was counted ten times or more. The chain uses TRBV29-1 and TRBJ2-1; the D gene is possibly TRBD2 (6 bases). The V end was cut by 4 bases, the J end by 6 bases, with 13 bases between. CDR3 size: 13 residues. Germline CDR1 SQVTM, CDR2 ANQGSEA. The CDR3 coding sequence is TGCAGCGTTGTAATTAATAGCGGCAATGAGCAGTTCTTC. This gives the protein CSVVINSGNEQFF.

CDR3 sequence: CASSQENGWHYGYTF. In nucleotides, the CDR3 is TGCGCCAGCAGCCAAGAAAACGGGTGGCACTATGGCTACACCTTC. The chain is built from TRBV4-1 and TRBJ1-2; D not certain. The germline V and J ends were trimmed by 0 bases and 3 bases, with 11 bases remaining between them. Germline V gene data show CDR1 as MGHRA and CDR2 as YSYEKL. The CDR3 runs 15 residues.

This clonotype was counted a few times. This chain connects TRBV5-5 to TRBJ2-3, with 10 bases fitting TRBD1. The CDR3 loop spans 16 amino acids. Germline V gives CDR1 SGHKS, CDR2 YYEKEE (reference sequence). The J segment lost 4 bases and the V segment lost 3 bases, leaving 8 bases of the junction unmatched. CDR3 residues: CASSWTGTGVPDTQYF. CDR3 sequence (DNA): TGTGCCAGCAGCTGGACCGGGACAGGGGTGCCAGATACGCAGTATTTT.

With respect to this clonotype: This may arise from a read error, as a much more abundant clone is one base away. V and J are TRBV9 and TRBJ2-1, with D unclear. This CDR3 comprises 16 residues. Trimming stripped 3 bases from V and 10 bases from J, with 23 bases between. Germline V gene sequence: CDR1 SGDLS, CDR2 YYNGEE. CDR3 residues: CASSAEPTYLTYEQFF. In DNA form, the CDR3 reads TGTGCCAGCAGCGCCGAACCAACTTACTTAACCTACGAGCAGTTCTTC. Full variable domain (outside the CDR3, taken from reference TRBV9 and TRBJ2-1): DSGVTQTPKHLITATGQRVTLRCSPRSGDLSVYWYQQSLDQGLQFLIQYYNGEERAKGNILERFSAQQFPDLHSELNLSSLELGDSALYFCASSAEPTYLTYEQFFGPGTRLTVL.

This clonotype appeared a few times. This chain connects TRBV10-2 to TRBJ2-1; a weak D match, TRBD2 (6 bases). The closer fit of TRBJ2-7 to the DNA end suggests the J call may be wrong. The germline CDR1 and CDR2 sequences are WSHSY and SAAADI. This CDR3 spans 14 amino acids. CDR3 loop: CASSYTSSYNEQYF. In nucleotides, the CDR3 is TGCGCCAGCAGTTATACTAGCTCCTACAATGAGCAGTACTTC.

This clonotype has only a few counts. The chain links TRBV4-3 to TRBJ2-7; 14 bases are shared with TRBD2. This CDR3 is 17 amino acids long. With V trimmed by 0 bases and J by 7 bases, 8 bases remained unmatched. Germline CDR1 LGHNA, CDR2 YSLEER. This chain's CDR3 is CASSQDGRGLAGEEQYF. Written as DNA, the CDR3 is TGCGCCAGCAGCCAAGACGGCCGGGGACTAGCGGGAGAAGAGCAGTACTTC.

This clonotype was counted ten times or more. The DNA of the CDR3 is TGTGCCAGCAGTTTGAGAATCCGAGGGGCGCGGGACCCCTCTGGCAAGCAGTACTTC. This translates into CASSLRIRGARDPSGKQYF. V gene TRBV12-3 or TRBV12-4 combines with J gene TRBJ2-5; possible D gene TRBD2, 6 bases. The CDR3 sequence is 19 residues long. V lost 3 bases and J lost 11, with 34 bases in between.

The sample holds a few counts of this clonotype. The chain links TRBV27 to TRBJ1-1, with TRBD1 identical over 11 bases. Unmatched junction bases numbered 14, after V lost 6 bases and J lost 5 bases. The CDR3 sequence is 17 residues long. Germline CDR1 reads MNHEY; CDR2 reads SMNVEV (reference sequence). The CDR3 coding sequence is TGTGCCAGCAGCCTAAGGACAGGGGGCACTATGGGAACTGAAGCTTTCTTT. Amino acid sequence: CASSLRTGGTMGTEAFF.

This clonotype was seen more than once but under ten times. V usage is TRBV6-1 and J usage is TRBJ1-6, with D uncertain. Trimming shortened V by 3 bases and J by 5 bases, and 11 bases separated the two germline ends. The CDR3 covers 15 residues. CDR1 and CDR2 from the germline V gene are MNHNS and SASEGT. The CDR3, as DNA: TGTGCCAGCAGTGACCACCGGGTGGATAATTCACCCCTCCACTTT. Translated, it gives CASSDHRVDNSPLHF.